This entry describes one TCR beta chain. Its specificity is unknown. This entry comes from a study of shared clonotypes between healthy human individuals. Findings and caveats of the study: Though the depth was large, rarefaction showed that sorted-subset sequencing was incomplete. Among the subsets, naive ones generally showed larger estimated richness than memory ones. It was observed that 5% to 6.5% of naive CD4 clonotypes were shared across several donors.

Terminally differentiated effector memory CD45RA+ cells were left out of the naive CD8 fraction, which was CD45RO-negative and positively selected for CCR7. TCRdb keeps only in-frame clones here, not all; method: immunoSEQ multiplex PCR. The sample has roughly 2,000,000 clones, less than 95% seen once. Trimming cost V 5 bases and J 5 bases, with 16 bases left between them. CDR3 size: 14 residues. Germline V gene data show CDR1 as MDHEN and CDR2 as SYDVKM. V is TRBV28 and J is TRBJ2-7; possible D gene TRBD1, 6 bases. The sequence was obtained from a man between 18 and 35 years old in good health. Sequencing was done on a sample of naive CD8+ T cells sorted from blood. In nucleotides, the CDR3 is TGTGCCAGCAGTCCGCGGACAGCATGGAACGAGCAGTACTTC. Translation: CASSPRTAWNEQYF.